The clone carrying this T cell receptor beta chain was observed a single time. Original data processing: Scientists estimated how many nucleated cells there were by amplifying reference gene primers. The data were produced by immunoSEQ multiplex PCR, yet TCRdb's version contains in-frame clones alone and is incomplete. V and J calls and clone size are those listed in that table; D and trimming were worked out from the DNA. Among 150,000 to 200,000 clones, roughly 92% were seen once, and the ten largest hold 0.76%. The data belong to a study of blood T cell repertoires in COVID-19. Study details: Acute and convalescent COVID-19 samples came from the United States, Italy and Spain. Sources were T cells, B-cell-depleted T cells, or PBMCs; the material itself was cDNA or gDNA.

During active infection, Seattle patients enrolled and were then monitored through disease. The CDR3 is 15 residues long. Between the trimmed V and J ends, which lost 2 bases and 5 bases, there was a span of 15 bases. Looked up from germline, CDR1 is SEHNR and CDR2 is FQNEAQ (reference sequence). This receptor was identified in a man aged 25 to 45 with COVID-19, enrolled during active disease. This chain joins TRBV7-9 and TRBJ1-1; the D is unclear. Input material: peripheral blood. The CDR3 sequence is CASSLRSWGGTEAFF. CDR3 DNA: TGTGCCAGCAGCTTACGTTCCTGGGGAGGGACTGAAGCTTTCTTT.